This TCR beta chain was recovered during a study of beta chain features in type 1 diabetes. The V segment lost 8 bases and the J segment 4 bases; nucleotides outside the gene matches: 9. This CDR3 region has 13 residues. Germline loops: CDR1 GTSNPN, CDR2 SVGIG (reference sequence). Sequenced material consisted of expressed TCRB transcripts (all of the isolated RNA was reverse transcribed). Using immunoSEQ multiplex PCR, the repertoire was profiled, and TCRdb retains in-frame clones only, with some absent. This sample has more than 150,000 clones, with more than 10% found just once. The receptor's source is a young woman in good health. The genes are TRBV30 and TRBJ2-5; 8 nucleotides align to TRBD2. Sequenced: central memory CD4+ T cells from blood. The CDR3 DNA is TGTGCCCGTTCTACCGGGACTAGAGAGACCCAGTACTTC. This sequence encodes CARSTGTRETQYF.